These 6 T cell receptor beta chains originate from one sample sequenced in a study of PD-L1 blockade in urothelial cancer. Time point denoted: pretreatment peripheral blood. Sequencing used immunoSEQ multiplex PCR; TCRdb keeps in-frame clones, though not all of them. The sample shows more than 90,000 clones, roughly 84% of them seen only once. The starting material was PBMCs, obtained around atezolizumab (anti-PD-L1) treatment. These TCRs come from a man aged 55-75 years with urothelial cancer.

The chain combines TRBV11-3 with TRBJ1-1, with D maybe TRBD1 (5 bases). From germline, CDR1 is SGHNT and CDR2 YENEEA. V was shortened by 5 bases and J by 4 bases, with 17 bases between the two germline ends. CDR3 length: 15 amino acids. The CDR3 loop is CASSPRRGGSTEAFF. The CDR3 bases are TGTGCCAGCAGCCCCCGCCGGGGGGGTAGCACTGAAGCTTTCTTT.

This clone was observed a single time. The sample contains more than one DNA sequence encoding this CDR3. The chain has TRBV6-5 and TRBJ1-1, with 7 bases lining up with TRBD1. With V trimmed by 4 bases and J by 5 bases, 4 bases remained unmatched. The length of the CDR3 is 13 residues. Germline CDR1 is MNHEY and CDR2 is SVGAGI. The CDR3 reads CASSSTRGTEAFF. DNA for the CDR3: TGTGCCAGCAGTTCGACCAGGGGGACTGAAGCTTTCTTT.

V gene TRBV28 combines with J gene TRBJ1-6; a possible D gene is TRBD1 (5 bases). Germline-derived CDR1 and CDR2 are MDHEN and SYDVKM. The CDR3 has 14 residues. The V gene lost 2 bases and the J gene lost 7 bases, with 9 bases spanning the gap. In DNA, the CDR3 is TGTGCCAGCAGTTTAGGGGGGGAGAATTCACCCCTCCACTTT. Its protein is CASSLGGENSPLHF.

In DNA form, the CDR3 reads TGTGCCAGTAGTATCCAGGCAAACTCCTACAATGAGCAGTTCTTC. Translated, it gives CASSIQANSYNEQFF. The chain is built from TRBV19 and TRBJ2-1; D gene ambiguous. CDR1 is LNHDA, CDR2 SQIVND, per germline (reference sequence). Trimming shortened V by 3 bases and J by 0 bases, and 9 bases separated the two germline ends. This CDR3 has 15 residues.

The chain is built from TRBV5-1 and TRBJ1-3, with D unclear. There are 13 residues in the CDR3. Germline V lookup: CDR1 SGHRS, CDR2 YFSETQ. The V end was cut by 3 bases, the J end by 1 base, with 5 bases between. The CDR3 nucleotides read TGCGCCAGCAGCTCTTTTTCTGGAAACACCATATATTTT. This sequence encodes CASSSFSGNTIYF.

This clone came up once. The chain combines TRBV7-3 with TRBJ1-1, with no clear D. V was pared by 5 bases and J by 4 bases, with 17 bases between. This CDR3 comprises 15 residues. Germline CDR1 is SGHTA and CDR2 is FQGTGA. Written as DNA, the CDR3 is TGTGCCAGCAGCCCTGATCCCGCCAGGCTCACTGAAGCTTTCTTT. Its translation is CASSPDPARLTEAFF.